The 25 T cell receptor beta chains below were found in one sample sequenced in a study of naive and memory T cell subsets. Study results and limitations: Possibly reflecting memory cells re-expressing CD45RA, a few larger clonotypes occurred in naive repertoires, especially CD8.

Their recognized antigens are unknown. Two oligonucleotides, mixed equimolar, formed the beta constant-region primer covering TRBC1 and TRBC2. Nested alpha and beta constant-region primers with the SP2 primer drove four PCR rounds on ligated cDNA. MiXCR, applied by TCRdb to the UMI-ligation and nested PCR reads, yields one record per CDR3 protein. The sample lists about 150,000 distinct CDR3 sequences, 22% occurring once. The material sequenced was naive CD4+ T cells from blood. All receptors come from a human donor in good health.

The chain employs TRBV3-1 and TRBJ2-1; D not certain. V lost 2 bases to trimming and J lost 4 bases, with 18 bases between them. Germline CDR1 reads LGHDT; CDR2 reads YNNKEL (reference sequence). The CDR3 covers 17 residues. The CDR3 loop reads CASSQIKRISKYNEQFF. The CDR3 region has the DNA TGTGCCAGCAGCCAAATAAAAAGAATTTCCAAGTACAATGAGCAGTTCTTC.

At least ten counts were recorded for this clonotype. V and J are TRBV29-1 and TRBJ2-7, with D possibly TRBD2 on 6 matching bases. The germline V and J ends were trimmed by 6 bases and 4 bases, with 13 bases remaining between them. Germline CDR1 SQVTM, CDR2 ANQGSEA. The CDR3 is made up of 12 amino acids. The CDR3 nucleotides read TGCAGCGTCCGCGGGGCCCAGTACGAGCAGTACTTC. Protein: CSVRGAQYEQYF.

This clonotype occurred a few times. This rearrangement joins TRBV12-3 or TRBV12-4 to TRBJ1-1; the D is unclear. V was shortened by 3 bases and J by 1 base, with 6 bases between the two germline ends. This CDR3 has 13 amino acids. The CDR3 coding sequence is TGTGCCAGCAGTTTTAAGAGGAACACTGAAGCTTTCTTT. This sequence encodes CASSFKRNTEAFF.

This clonotype was seen a handful of times. This rearrangement joins TRBV6-1 to TRBJ1-1; D not resolved. Trimming stripped 3 bases from V and 12 bases from J, with 11 bases between. Germline-derived CDR1 and CDR2 are MNHNS and SASEGT. This CDR3 has 11 amino acids. The DNA of the CDR3 is TGTGCCAGCAGTGAGACAATCGGGACTTTCTTT. This sequence encodes CASSETIGTFF.

The chain uses TRBV20-1 and TRBJ2-1; 8 bases fit TRBD2. There are 13 residues in the CDR3. Germline V gives CDR1 DFQATT, CDR2 SNEGSKA (reference sequence). Trimming cost V 2 bases and J 9 bases; bases outside gene matches: 6. CDR3 region: CSARFLAGSEQFF. The DNA of the CDR3 is TGCAGTGCTAGATTCCTAGCGGGCAGTGAGCAGTTCTTC.

This clonotype was found many times. The chain recombines TRBV20-1 with TRBJ2-3; unclear D gene. The V gene's germline CDR1 is DFQATT and CDR2 SNEGSKA (reference sequence). The V end was cut by 6 bases, the J end by 5 bases, with 9 bases between. The CDR3 contains 11 residues. The CDR3 protein is CSAPWGDTQYF. DNA of the CDR3: TGCAGTGCGCCGTGGGGAGATACGCAGTATTTT.

The chain joins TRBV7-2 to TRBJ2-5; D is unresolved. CDR3 length: 12 amino acids. Germline CDR1 and CDR2: SGHTA and FQGNSA. Trimming stripped 7 bases from V and 5 bases from J, with 11 bases between. The CDR3 region is CASTPGGETQYF. CDR3 coding DNA: TGTGCCAGCACCCCAGGCGGCGAGACCCAGTACTTC.

There are a few counts of this clonotype. The chain is built from TRBV6-5 and TRBJ2-7, with 12 positions matching TRBD1. Germline lookup yields CDR1 MNHEY and CDR2 SVGAGI. The CDR3 length is 15 residues. V shed 5 bases, J shed 2 bases, and the junction held 4 bases outside the gene matches. CDR3 sequence reads: CASSHRDRGPYEQYF. CDR3 nucleotide sequence: TGTGCCAGCAGTCACCGGGACAGGGGGCCCTACGAGCAGTACTTC.

This clonotype was picked up a small number of times. The CDR3 nucleotides are TGTGCCAGCAAAGGACAGGGGGCGAGGCCCCTCCACTTT. It yields the protein CASKGQGARPLHF. The chain carries TRBV2 and TRBJ1-6; 11 positions match TRBD1. Germline CDR1 reads SNHLY; CDR2 reads FYNNEI. The CDR3 is 13 residues long. V lost 7 bases and J lost 13; bases outside the gene matches: 6. The full variable domain, in which reference TRBV2 and TRBJ1-6 provide the parts outside the CDR3, is EPEVTQTPSHQVTQMGQEVILRCVPISNHLYFYWYRQILGQKVEFLVSFYNNEISEKSEIFDDQFSVERPDGSNFTLKIRSTKLEDSAMYFCASKGQGARPLHFGNGTRLTVT.

The chain uses TRBV12-3 or TRBV12-4 and TRBJ2-1; TRBD2 matches at 9 bases. Losses at the gene ends were 6 bases for V and 6 bases for J; bases not matched to a gene: 3. The CDR3 sequence is 13 residues long. Here the CDR3 reads CASRRGLANEQFF. As DNA, the CDR3 is TGTGCCAGCAGGAGGGGACTAGCCAATGAGCAGTTCTTC.

This clonotype was picked up a small number of times. The chain carries TRBV28 and TRBJ2-5, with 8 bases identical to TRBD1. The CDR3 is 15 amino acids. Germline CDR1 reads MDHEN; CDR2 reads SYDVKM. Unmatched junction bases numbered 6, after V lost 1 base and J lost 5 bases. CDR3 residues: CASSLSTGGPETQYF. CDR3 coding DNA: TGTGCCAGCAGTTTATCTACAGGGGGACCGGAGACCCAGTACTTC. The whole variable domain, remainder taken from reference TRBV28 and TRBJ2-5, is DVKVTQSSRYLVKRTGEKVFLECVQDMDHENMFWYRQDPGLGLRLIYFSYDVKMKEKGDIPEGYSVSREKKERFSLILESASTNQTSMYLCASSLSTGGPETQYFGPGTRLLVL.

This clonotype has a handful of counts. The V gene is TRBV24-1, the J gene TRBJ2-1; TRBD2 aligns across 9 bases. The germline V gene encodes CDR1 KGHDR and CDR2 SFDVKD. V was clipped by 1 base and J by 2 bases; unmatched bases: 2. The CDR3 runs to 16 residues. The CDR3 loop reads CATSDFASGTYNEQFF. The CDR3 nucleotides read TGTGCCACCAGTGATTTTGCTAGCGGGACCTACAATGAGCAGTTCTTC.

Concerning this clonotype: A much larger clone sits a single nucleotide away, making a read error possible. The chain employs TRBV4-2 and TRBJ1-4; possibly TRBD1 for D (6 bases). There are 18 residues in the CDR3. Germline V CDR1 and CDR2: LGHNA, YNFKEQ. The CDR3 DNA reads as TGTACCAGCAGCCAAGAGCTCTTAAGGGGGACGCTCAATGAAAAACTGTTTTTT. It specifies CTSSQELLRGTLNEKLFF.

This clonotype has only a few counts. The rearrangement links TRBV2 to TRBJ2-7, with a possible D match to TRBD2 (6 bases). V lost 1 base and J lost 11, with 9 bases in between. CDR3 length: 11 amino acids. Germline V lookup: CDR1 SNHLY, CDR2 FYNNEI. The CDR3 reads CASSEELAKYF. CDR3 sequence (DNA): TGTGCCAGCAGTGAAGAACTAGCAAAGTACTTC.

The CDR3 region is CASSLRQTEAFF. The CDR3 DNA follows: TGTGCCAGCAGCTTAAGGCAGACTGAAGCTTTCTTT. J is TRBJ1-1 and V is TRBV7-2, with D unresolved. The CDR3 spans 12 residues. CDR1 SGHTA and CDR2 FQGNSA come from the germline V gene. Trimming removed 2 bases at V and 5 bases at J, with 6 bases between.

The chain uses TRBV6-6 and TRBJ1-2, with D possibly matching TRBD1 (5 bases). The germline CDR1 and CDR2 sequences are MNHNY and SVGAGI (reference sequence). V dropped 2 bases and J dropped 3 bases, with 13 bases sitting between them. CDR3 length: 15 amino acids. The CDR3 sequence: CASSYGGFGDYGYTF. CDR3 DNA sequence: TGTGCCAGCAGTTACGGGGGGTTTGGCGACTATGGCTACACCTTC.

V is TRBV5-1 and J is TRBJ2-1, with D perhaps TRBD2 (6 bases). The CDR3 runs 15 residues. CDR1 is SGHRS, CDR2 YFSETQ, per germline. Trimming shortened V by 3 bases and J by 0 bases, and 10 bases separated the two germline ends. DNA of the CDR3: TGCGCCAGCAGCTGGGGGGTGAGCTCCTACAATGAGCAGTTCTTC. This translates into CASSWGVSSYNEQFF.

The chain combines TRBV5-1 with TRBJ2-7; 9 nucleotides agree with TRBD1. From germline, CDR1 is SGHRS and CDR2 YFSETQ. J gave up 5 bases and V 3 bases, and 6 bases lay outside the gene matches. This CDR3 has 14 amino acids. CDR3 loop: CASSWRDRDHEQYF. The CDR3 bases are TGCGCCAGCAGCTGGAGGGACAGGGATCACGAGCAGTACTTC.

V usage is TRBV9 and J usage is TRBJ2-5, with TRBD2 matching over 8 bases. V gave up 4 bases and J gave up 5 bases; unmatched junction bases: 7. Germline V gene sequence: CDR1 SGDLS, CDR2 YYNGEE. This CDR3 is built from 14 residues. The CDR3 sequence: CASSRGGFEETQYF. The DNA for the CDR3 is TGTGCCAGCAGCCGGGGGGGGTTTGAGGAGACCCAGTACTTC.

The table lists this clonotype with a few counts. The rearrangement uses TRBV6-2 or TRBV6-3 and TRBJ2-1, with 9 bases identical to TRBD2. V shed 7 bases, J shed 5 bases, and the junction held 9 bases outside the gene matches. Germline CDR1 is MNHEY and CDR2 is SVGEGT. CDR3 length equals 15 residues. CDR3 sequence reads: CASKKPSGKNNEQFF. The CDR3, as DNA: TGTGCCAGCAAGAAACCTAGCGGGAAAAACAATGAGCAGTTCTTC.

The V gene is TRBV11-2, the J gene TRBJ2-1; TRBD2 aligns across 12 bases. The CDR3 runs 15 residues. J lost 7 bases, V lost 4 bases, and 5 bases had no gene match. The germline V gene has CDR1 SGHAT and CDR2 FQNNGV. The CDR3 spells CASSSTSGSLNEQFF. The CDR3 bases are TGTGCCAGCAGCTCGACTAGCGGGAGTCTTAATGAGCAGTTCTTC.

The rearrangement links TRBV20-1 to TRBJ2-7; D unclear. The V end was cut by 3 bases, the J end by 3 bases, with 15 bases between. The CDR3 is 14 amino acids. Germline loops: CDR1 DFQATT, CDR2 SNEGSKA (reference sequence). This CDR3 is CSARGKAQNYEQYF. The CDR3 nucleotides are TGCAGTGCTAGGGGAAAAGCACAGAACTACGAGCAGTACTTC.

The chain recombines TRBV15 with TRBJ2-1; no clear D gene. Germline V CDR1 and CDR2: LNHNV, YYDKDF (reference sequence). This CDR3 region has 15 residues. Between the trimmed V and J ends, which lost 0 bases and 9 bases, there was a span of 15 bases. This CDR3 is CATSRDLSDLSEQFF. The CDR3 coding sequence is TGTGCCACCAGCAGAGATCTATCGGATCTTAGTGAGCAGTTCTTC.

The table lists this clonotype with a few counts. The chain has TRBV18 and TRBJ2-7; weak D call: TRBD2 (5 bases). The CDR3 has 14 amino acids. Germline lookup yields CDR1 KGHSH and CDR2 LQKENI. Trimming pared 3 bases from V and 2 bases from J, leaving 11 bases between. The CDR3 DNA reads TGTGCCAGCTCACCCGGAGAGGGAGCCTACGAGCAGTACTTC. This gives the protein CASSPGEGAYEQYF.

The sample holds a few counts of this clonotype. This chain's CDR3 is CASRVQIQETQYF. The CDR3 DNA reads as TGCGCCAGCAGGGTACAGATTCAAGAGACCCAGTACTTC. The rearrangement links TRBV5-1 to TRBJ2-5; D is unclear. Per the germline V gene, CDR1 is SGHRS and CDR2 is YFSETQ. V lost 5 bases, J lost 2 bases, and 10 bases lay in between. CDR3 size: 13 residues.